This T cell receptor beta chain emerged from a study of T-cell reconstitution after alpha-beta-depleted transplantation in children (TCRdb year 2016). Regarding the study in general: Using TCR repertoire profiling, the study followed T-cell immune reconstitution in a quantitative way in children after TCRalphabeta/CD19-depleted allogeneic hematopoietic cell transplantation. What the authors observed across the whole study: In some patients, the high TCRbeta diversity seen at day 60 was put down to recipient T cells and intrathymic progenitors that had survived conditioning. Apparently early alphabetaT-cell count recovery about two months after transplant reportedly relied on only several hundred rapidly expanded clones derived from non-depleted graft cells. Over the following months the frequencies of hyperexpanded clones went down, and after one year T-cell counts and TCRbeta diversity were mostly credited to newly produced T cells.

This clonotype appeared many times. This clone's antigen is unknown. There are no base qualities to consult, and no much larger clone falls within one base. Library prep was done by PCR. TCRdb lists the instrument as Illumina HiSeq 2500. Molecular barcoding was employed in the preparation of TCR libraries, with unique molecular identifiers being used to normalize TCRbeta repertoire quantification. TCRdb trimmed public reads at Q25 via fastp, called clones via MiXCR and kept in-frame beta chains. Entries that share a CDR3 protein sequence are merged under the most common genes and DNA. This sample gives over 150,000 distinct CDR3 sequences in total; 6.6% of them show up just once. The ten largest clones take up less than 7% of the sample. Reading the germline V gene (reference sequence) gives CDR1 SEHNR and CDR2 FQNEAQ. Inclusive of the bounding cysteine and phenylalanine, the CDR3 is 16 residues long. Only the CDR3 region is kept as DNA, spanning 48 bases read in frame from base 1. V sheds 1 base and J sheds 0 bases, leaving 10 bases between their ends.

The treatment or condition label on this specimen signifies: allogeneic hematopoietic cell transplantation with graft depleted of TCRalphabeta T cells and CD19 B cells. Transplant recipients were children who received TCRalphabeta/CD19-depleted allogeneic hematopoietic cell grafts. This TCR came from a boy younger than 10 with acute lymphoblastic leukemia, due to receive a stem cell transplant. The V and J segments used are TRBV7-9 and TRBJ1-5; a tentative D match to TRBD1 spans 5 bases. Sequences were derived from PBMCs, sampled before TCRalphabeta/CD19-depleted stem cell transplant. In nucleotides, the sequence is TGTGCCAGCAGCTTAGAGGCAGGGTTTAGCAATCAGCCCCAGCATTTT. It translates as CASSLEAGFSNQPQHF.